Below, 12 T cell receptor beta chains from the same sample are listed, as sequenced in a study of CD8 T cells in ankylosing spondylitis (dated by TCRdb to the late 2010s). Library preparation used 5' RACE. The instrument given in TCRdb is Illumina HiSeq 2500. The public reads were quality trimmed at Q25 with fastp and then assembled into clones with MiXCR by TCRdb, keeping productive beta chains. Each record represents a unique CDR3 protein, reported with the most common genes and DNA among its rows. The sample records 150,000 to 200,000 distinct CDR3 sequences, approximately 20% of which are singletons. The ten largest clones take up about 8.2% of the sample. Sequencing was carried out using blood, either unsorted or a sorted T cell fraction (not recorded which). The receptor source for this set is a male donor with ankylosing spondylitis or in good health (not recorded which).

This clonotype was recorded at least ten times. V and J are TRBV5-1 and TRBJ2-7; 7 bases are shared with TRBD1. The CDR3 totals 15 residues. The V segment lost 7 bases and the J segment 1 base; nucleotides outside the gene matches: 11. Germline lookup yields CDR1 SGHRS and CDR2 YFSETQ. The chain's CDR3 is CASSSLGQSSYEQYF. CDR3 in DNA: TGCGCCAGCTCTTCCTTGGGACAGTCTTCCTACGAGCAGTACTTC.

This clonotype has a handful of counts. This rearrangement joins TRBV5-5 to TRBJ2-3; perhaps TRBD2 as D (5 bases). The CDR3 spans 14 residues. The V gene's germline CDR1 is SGHKS and CDR2 YYEKEE (reference sequence). Deletions cut 6 bases from V and 0 bases from J, with 11 bases between. CDR3 DNA sequence: TGTGCCAGCAAGGCGGGCCATAGCACAGATACGCAGTATTTT. Protein: CASKAGHSTDTQYF.

A few counts support this clonotype. The rearrangement joins TRBV24-1 to TRBJ2-1; 7 bases map to TRBD1. CDR3 size: 16 residues. Trimming cost V 4 bases and J 2 bases; bases outside gene matches: 7. Germline V gene data show CDR1 as KGHDR and CDR2 as SFDVKD. Here the CDR3 DNA reads TGTGCCACCAGTGACCGGACAGGATTGACCTACAATGAGCAGTTCTTC. Its protein is CATSDRTGLTYNEQFF.

The rearrangement links TRBV29-1 to TRBJ1-1; D uncertain. V shed 6 bases and J shed 1 base, with 9 bases lying between them. Germline CDR1 SQVTM, CDR2 ANQGSEA. The CDR3 sequence is 12 residues long. In DNA form, the CDR3 reads TGCAGCGTGGTAGGGTGGAACACTGAAGCTTTCTTT. It encodes CSVVGWNTEAFF.

This clonotype has a count of ten or more. This CDR3 is CSANQAGEIHNEQFF. The CDR3 nucleotides read TGCAGTGCTAATCAAGCGGGAGAAATCCACAATGAGCAGTTCTTC. The rearrangement uses TRBV20-1 and TRBJ2-1; 8 bases match TRBD2. The germline V gene has CDR1 DFQATT and CDR2 SNEGSKA (reference sequence). The CDR3 contains 15 residues. The V and J ends lost 4 bases and 5 bases, in that order; junction bases with no gene match: 10.

In this sample, this clonotype turned up a few times. This sequence joins TRBV2 and TRBJ1-1; no clear D gene. The length of the CDR3 is 16 residues. The V and J ends lost 1 base and 6 bases respectively, with 18 bases between them. Germline CDR1 and CDR2: SNHLY and FYNNEI. CDR3 sequence: CASSEDVRPKRPEAFF. In DNA form, the CDR3 reads TGTGCCAGCAGTGAAGACGTACGTCCAAAGAGGCCTGAAGCTTTCTTT.

This clonotype was counted many times. V gene TRBV20-1 combines with J gene TRBJ2-3; D is uncertain. The CDR3 is 14 amino acids. V lost 2 bases and J lost 2, with 11 bases in between. CDR1 DFQATT and CDR2 SNEGSKA come from the germline V gene (reference sequence). The CDR3 DNA is TGCAGTGCTAGATCCGGCTTTTCCACAGATACGCAGTATTTT. Translation gives CSARSGFSTDTQYF.

The sample holds many counts of this clonotype. The chain couples TRBV5-1 to TRBJ2-7, with 11 positions matching TRBD2. The ends lost 1 base at V and 0 bases at J; junction bases unmatched: 9. This CDR3 has 18 amino acids. Looked up from germline, CDR1 is SGHRS and CDR2 is YFSETQ. Here the CDR3 reads CASSLTSGRGLVSYEQYF. CDR3 coding DNA: TGCGCCAGCAGCTTGACTAGCGGGAGAGGTTTGGTCTCCTACGAGCAGTACTTC. The complete variable domain, with remaining parts taken from reference TRBV5-1 and TRBJ2-7, reads KAGVTQTPRYLIKTRGQQVTLSCSPISGHRSVSWYQQTPGQGLQFLFEYFSETQRNKGNFPGRFSGRQFSNSRSEMNVSTLELGDSALYLCASSLTSGRGLVSYEQYFGPGTRLTVT.

The sample holds many counts of this clonotype. The chain combines TRBV6-1 with TRBJ2-2; maybe TRBD1 (5 bases). CDR1 and CDR2 (germline): MNHNS, SASEGT. The CDR3 sequence is 14 residues long. V was pared by 0 bases and J by 6 bases, with 8 bases between. The chain's CDR3 is CASSEAWGSGELFF. Here the CDR3 DNA reads TGTGCCAGCAGTGAAGCGTGGGGCTCCGGGGAGCTGTTTTTT.

This clonotype was recorded a few times. The CDR3 nucleotides are TGCAGTGCTCTGTGGGGCCTCGAGCAGTACTTC. Translation gives CSALWGLEQYF. The chain couples TRBV20-1 to TRBJ2-7; D may be TRBD1 (5 bases). Germline assignment: CDR1 DFQATT and CDR2 SNEGSKA (reference sequence). The V end lost 5 bases, the J end lost 6 bases, and 11 bases lay between the germline ends. The CDR3 has 11 amino acids.

This clonotype was counted at least ten times. J is TRBJ2-7 and V is TRBV12-3 or TRBV12-4, with D maybe TRBD1 (6 bases). V was trimmed by 7 bases and J by 3 bases, leaving 13 bases between them. This CDR3 spans 13 amino acids. The CDR3 loop is CASIQTGGYEQYF. The CDR3 bases are TGTGCCAGCATCCAGACAGGAGGCTACGAGCAGTACTTC.

This clonotype was seen only a few times. CDR3 region: CASAVEGHEQFF. As DNA, the CDR3 is TGTGCCAGTGCCGTCGAAGGGCATGAGCAGTTCTTC. The V and J genes are TRBV19 and TRBJ2-1, with D unclear. This CDR3 spans 12 amino acids. V gave up 8 bases and J gave up 8 bases, with 13 bases separating them. Germline CDR1 LNHDA, CDR2 SQIVND (reference sequence).